Below are 10 T cell receptor beta chains sequenced from a single sample in a study of OX40 agonist ivuxolimab in advanced cancers. The data were produced by immunoSEQ multiplex PCR, yet TCRdb's version contains in-frame clones alone and is incomplete. The table lists 35,000 to 55,000 clones, 84% of them singletons, with about 15% in the top ten. The sequencing here drew on CD4+ or CD8+ T cells sorted from blood, taken in a trial of the OX40 agonist ivuxolimab. The receptors originated from an adult with an advanced solid tumor such as melanoma, head and neck, liver or kidney cancer.

This clone was detected only once. This chain joins TRBV4-1 and TRBJ1-3, with a tentative D call TRBD1 (6 bases). The germline V and J ends were trimmed by 4 bases and 4 bases, with 11 bases remaining between them. Germline CDR1 reads MGHRA; CDR2 reads YSYEKL. This CDR3 is 14 amino acids long. The CDR3 spells CASSPRQAGNTIYF. The CDR3 coding sequence is TGCGCCAGCAGCCCTCGACAGGCAGGAAACACCATATATTTT.

V is TRBV20-1 and J is TRBJ2-7; 9 bases agree with TRBD2. Trimming took 6 bases from V and 11 from J; bases not matched to a gene: 8. Germline loops: CDR1 DFQATT, CDR2 SNEGSKA (reference sequence). CDR3 length: 11 residues. CDR3: CSAPLAGAKYF. In nucleotides, the CDR3 is TGCAGTGCCCCCTTAGCGGGGGCGAAGTACTTC.

V is TRBV14 and J is TRBJ2-7; perhaps TRBD1 as D (6 bases). This CDR3 contains 14 residues. Per germline, CDR1 SGHDN and CDR2 FVKESK. V shed 4 bases and J shed 4 bases, with 14 bases lying between them. CDR3 nucleotide sequence: TGTGCCAGCAGCCCGGACAGTGGACTTTACGAGCAGTACTTC. This encodes CASSPDSGLYEQYF.

The V and J genes are TRBV9 and TRBJ2-5; tentatively, D is TRBD2 (5 bases). V was clipped by 4 bases and J by 4 bases, with 8 bases between them. The germline V gene has CDR1 SGDLS and CDR2 YYNGEE. The CDR3 runs 12 residues. CDR3 in DNA: TGTGCCAGCAGCCCCGAGGGAGAGACCCAGTACTTC. Its translation is CASSPEGETQYF.

The genes are TRBV7-9 and TRBJ2-1, with 7 positions matching TRBD2. The CDR3 has 14 amino acids. The V segment lost 3 bases and the J segment 7 bases; nucleotides outside the gene matches: 6. The germline CDR1 and CDR2 sequences are SEHNR and FQNEAQ (reference sequence). CDR3 sequence: CASSFGGSHNEQFF. The CDR3 nucleotides read TGTGCCAGCAGCTTCGGCGGGAGCCATAATGAGCAGTTCTTC. The variable domain in full, completed from reference TRBV7-9 and TRBJ2-1, reads DTGVSQNPRHKITKRGQNVTFRCDPISEHNRLYWYRQTLGQGPEFLTYFQNEAQLEKSRLLSDRFSAERPKGSFSTLEIQRTEQGDSAMYLCASSFGGSHNEQFFGPGTRLTVL.

The chain has TRBV19 and TRBJ1-2; D is unclear. This CDR3 comprises 15 residues. Germline CDR1 and CDR2: LNHDA and SQIVND (reference sequence). Trimming cost V 5 bases and J 0 bases, with 13 bases left between them. This chain's CDR3 is CASSPLSAANYGYTF. The CDR3 region has the DNA TGTGCCAGTAGTCCCCTCTCCGCAGCTAACTATGGCTACACCTTC.

This rearrangement joins TRBV29-1 to TRBJ2-2; D gene uncertain. The germline CDR1 and CDR2 sequences are SQVTM and ANQGSEA. V lost 7 bases and J 6 bases, leaving 9 bases between the germline ends. The CDR3 covers 11 residues. Here the CDR3 reads CSAGSAGELFF. The CDR3 DNA follows: TGCAGCGCTGGGTCGGCCGGGGAGCTGTTTTTT.

The gene calls are TRBV2 and TRBJ2-1; the D call may be TRBD1 or TRBD2 (7 bases each). Germline V gene sequence: CDR1 SNHLY, CDR2 FYNNEI. The CDR3 contains 15 residues. Between the trimmed V and J ends, which lost 7 bases and 4 bases, there was a span of 17 bases. CDR3 nucleotide sequence: TGTGCCAGCAAAAAGGGGGCTAGCGGATACAATGAGCAGTTCTTC. It encodes CASKKGASGYNEQFF.

The rearrangement links TRBV27 to TRBJ1-1; D is ambiguous. The germline V gene encodes CDR1 MNHEY and CDR2 SMNVEV (reference sequence). The CDR3 is 12 residues long. The V and J ends lost 5 bases and 0 bases respectively, with 4 bases between them. CDR3 sequence reads: CASSDMNTEAFF. As DNA, the CDR3 is TGTGCCAGCAGTGACATGAACACTGAAGCTTTCTTT.

This chain connects TRBV7-8 to TRBJ1-2; D not resolved. Per germline, CDR1 SGHVS and CDR2 FQNEAQ. The CDR3 has 13 amino acids. V was shortened by 1 base and J by 8 bases, with 11 bases between the two germline ends. The chain's CDR3 is CASSLGGVGGYTF. The DNA for the CDR3 is TGTGCCAGCAGCTTAGGGGGTGTAGGAGGCTACACCTTC.